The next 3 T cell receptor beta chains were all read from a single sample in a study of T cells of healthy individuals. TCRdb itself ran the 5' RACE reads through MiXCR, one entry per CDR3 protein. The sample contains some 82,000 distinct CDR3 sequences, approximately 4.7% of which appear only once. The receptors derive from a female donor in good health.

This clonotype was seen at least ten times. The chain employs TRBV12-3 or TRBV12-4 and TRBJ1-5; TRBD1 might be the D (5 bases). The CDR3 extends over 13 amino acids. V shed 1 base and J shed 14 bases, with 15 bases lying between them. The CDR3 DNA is TGTGCCAGCAGTTTAGGGGGGACCGGGCCGGAGCATTTT. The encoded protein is CASSLGGTGPEHF.

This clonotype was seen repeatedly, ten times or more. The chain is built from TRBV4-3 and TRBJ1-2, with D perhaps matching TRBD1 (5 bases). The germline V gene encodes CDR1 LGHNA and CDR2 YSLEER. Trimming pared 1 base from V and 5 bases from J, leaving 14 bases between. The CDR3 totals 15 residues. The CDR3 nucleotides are TGCGCCAGCAGCCAAGGAACCAGGGCGGGTTATGGCTACACCTTC. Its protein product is CASSQGTRAGYGYTF.

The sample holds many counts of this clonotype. The CDR3 loop is CASSLTGSGDGQPQHF. The CDR3 coding sequence is TGTGCCAGCAGCTTGACGGGGTCGGGGGACGGTCAGCCCCAGCATTTT. The chain is built from TRBV6-5 and TRBJ1-5; D might be TRBD1 (5 bases). This CDR3 is 16 amino acids long. Trimming cost V 6 bases and J 6 bases, with 21 bases left between them. Germline loops: CDR1 MNHEY, CDR2 SVGAGI.